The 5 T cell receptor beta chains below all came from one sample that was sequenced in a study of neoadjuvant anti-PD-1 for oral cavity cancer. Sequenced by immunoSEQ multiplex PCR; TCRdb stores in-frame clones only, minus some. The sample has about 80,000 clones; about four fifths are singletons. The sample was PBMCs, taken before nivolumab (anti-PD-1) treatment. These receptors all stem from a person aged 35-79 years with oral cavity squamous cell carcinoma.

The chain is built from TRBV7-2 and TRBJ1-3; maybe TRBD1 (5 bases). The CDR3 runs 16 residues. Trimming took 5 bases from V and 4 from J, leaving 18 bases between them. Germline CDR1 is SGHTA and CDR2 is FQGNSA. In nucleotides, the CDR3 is TGTGCCAGCAGCACCCGGCAGGGTCAGAGCGGAAACACCATATATTTT. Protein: CASSTRQGQSGNTIYF.

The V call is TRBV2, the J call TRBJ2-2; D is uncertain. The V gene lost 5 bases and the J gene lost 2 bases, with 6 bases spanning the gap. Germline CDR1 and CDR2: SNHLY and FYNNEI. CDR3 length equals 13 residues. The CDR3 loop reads CASSTENTGELFF. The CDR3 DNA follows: TGTGCCAGCAGTACAGAAAACACCGGGGAGCTGTTTTTT.

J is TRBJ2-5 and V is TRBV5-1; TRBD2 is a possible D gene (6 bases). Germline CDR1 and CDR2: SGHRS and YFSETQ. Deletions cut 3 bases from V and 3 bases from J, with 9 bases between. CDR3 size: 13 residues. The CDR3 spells CASSYPGEETQYF. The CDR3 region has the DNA TGCGCCAGCAGCTACCCGGGGGAAGAGACCCAGTACTTC.

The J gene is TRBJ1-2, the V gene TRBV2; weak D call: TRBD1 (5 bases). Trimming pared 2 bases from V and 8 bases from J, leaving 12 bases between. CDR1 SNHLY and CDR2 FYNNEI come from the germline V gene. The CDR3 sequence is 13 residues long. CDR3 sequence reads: CASSERGVGGYTF. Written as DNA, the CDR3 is TGTGCCAGCAGTGAACGAGGGGTTGGGGGCTACACCTTC.

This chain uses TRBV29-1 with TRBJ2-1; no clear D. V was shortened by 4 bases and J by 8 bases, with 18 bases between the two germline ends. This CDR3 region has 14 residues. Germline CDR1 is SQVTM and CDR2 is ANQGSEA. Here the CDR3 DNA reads TGCAGCGTTGGAGTGACCAACCAAATGGATGAGCAGTTCTTC. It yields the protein CSVGVTNQMDEQFF.